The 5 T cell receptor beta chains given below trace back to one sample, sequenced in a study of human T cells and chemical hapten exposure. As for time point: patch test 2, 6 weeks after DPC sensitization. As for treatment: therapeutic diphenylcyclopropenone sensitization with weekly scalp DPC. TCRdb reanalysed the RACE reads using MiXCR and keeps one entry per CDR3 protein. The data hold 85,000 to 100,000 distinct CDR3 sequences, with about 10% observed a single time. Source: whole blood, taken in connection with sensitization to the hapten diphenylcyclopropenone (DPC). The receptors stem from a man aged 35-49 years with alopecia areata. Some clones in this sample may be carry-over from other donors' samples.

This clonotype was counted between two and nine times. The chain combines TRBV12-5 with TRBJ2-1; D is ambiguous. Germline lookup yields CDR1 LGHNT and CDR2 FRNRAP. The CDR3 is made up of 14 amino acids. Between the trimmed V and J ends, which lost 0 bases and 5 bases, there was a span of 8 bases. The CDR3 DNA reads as TGTGCTAGTGGTTTGGTACCAGGTAACAATGAGCAGTTCTTC. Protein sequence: CASGLVPGNNEQFF.

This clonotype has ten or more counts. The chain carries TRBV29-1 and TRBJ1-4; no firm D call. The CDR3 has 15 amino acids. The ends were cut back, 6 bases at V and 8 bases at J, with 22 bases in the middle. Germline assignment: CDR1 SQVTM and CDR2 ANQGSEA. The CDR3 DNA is TGCAGCGTCGACGCAGAAGGAGGGTTGAACGAAAAACTGTTTTTT. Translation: CSVDAEGGLNEKLFF.

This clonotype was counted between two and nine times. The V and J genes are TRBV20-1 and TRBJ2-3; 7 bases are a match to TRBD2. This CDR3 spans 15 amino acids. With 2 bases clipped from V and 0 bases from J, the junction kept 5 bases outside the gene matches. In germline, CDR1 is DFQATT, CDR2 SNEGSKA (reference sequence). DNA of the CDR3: TGCAGTGCTAGATTAGCGGGTCTGAGCACAGATACGCAGTATTTT. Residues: CSARLAGLSTDTQYF.

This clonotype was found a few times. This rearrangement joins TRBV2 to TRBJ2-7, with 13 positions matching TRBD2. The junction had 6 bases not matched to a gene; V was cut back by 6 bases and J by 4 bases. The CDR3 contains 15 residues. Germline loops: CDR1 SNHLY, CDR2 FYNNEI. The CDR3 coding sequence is TGTGCCAGCAGGAGACTAGCGGGAGGTTTGTACGAGCAGTACGTC. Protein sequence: CASRRLAGGLYEQYV.

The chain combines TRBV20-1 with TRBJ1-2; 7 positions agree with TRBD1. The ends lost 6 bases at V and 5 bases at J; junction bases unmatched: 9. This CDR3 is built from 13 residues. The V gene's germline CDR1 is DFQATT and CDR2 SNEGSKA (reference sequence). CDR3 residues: CSAVGQDAYGYTF. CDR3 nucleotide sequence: TGCAGTGCCGTCGGACAGGACGCTTATGGCTACACCTTC.